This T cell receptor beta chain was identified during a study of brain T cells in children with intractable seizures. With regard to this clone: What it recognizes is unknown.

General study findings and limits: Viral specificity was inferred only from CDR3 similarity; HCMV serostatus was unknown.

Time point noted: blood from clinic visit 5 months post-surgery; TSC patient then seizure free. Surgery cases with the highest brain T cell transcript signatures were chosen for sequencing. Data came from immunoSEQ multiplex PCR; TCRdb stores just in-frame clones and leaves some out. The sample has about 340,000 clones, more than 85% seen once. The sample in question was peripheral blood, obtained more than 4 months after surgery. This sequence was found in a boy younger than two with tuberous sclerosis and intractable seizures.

DNA for the CDR3: TGTGCCAGCAGCACGAGCCAAGAGACCCAGTACTTC. This translates into CASSTSQETQYF. The chain employs TRBV11-2 and TRBJ2-5; D is uncertain. The CDR3 loop spans 12 amino acids. In germline, CDR1 is SGHAT, CDR2 FQNNGV. Deletions cut 5 bases from V and 1 base from J, with 5 bases between.